The T cell receptor (beta chain) described here comes from a study of cytomegalovirus exposure and HLA in healthy donors. The study ran its PCR with 60 Vbeta and 13 Jbeta primers. Clones were sequenced by immunoSEQ multiplex PCR, and TCRdb holds only the in-frame ones, with some missing. The repertoire holds roughly 130,000 clones, with about 8.5% as singletons. From germline, CDR1 is GTSNPN and CDR2 SVGIG (reference sequence). V dropped 3 bases and J dropped 1 base, with 6 bases sitting between them. The CDR3 contains 12 residues. Input material: PBMCs. The J gene is TRBJ1-1, the V gene TRBV30; D call uncertain. The origin of this receptor is a man between 35 and 55 years old in good health and CMV-seronegative. CDR3 amino acids: CAWSMANTEAFF. The CDR3 DNA sequence: TGTGCCTGGAGCATGGCGAACACTGAAGCTTTCTTT.